This T cell receptor (beta chain) stems from a study of STAT5B mutations in CD4+ large granular lymphocyte leukemia. CDR3 length: 15 amino acids. Germline lookup yields CDR1 MDHEN and CDR2 SYDVKM. The V gene end was trimmed by 5 bases and the J gene end by 0 bases; junction bases not matched to a gene: 4. The method was immunoSEQ multiplex PCR; TCRdb's version includes in-frame clones alone and lacks a portion of them. Among around 30,000 clones listed, about 70% were seen once. The chain joins TRBV28 to TRBJ2-3, with 8 bases aligning to TRBD2. Input material: CD4+ T cells from blood buffy coats. The TCR sequence derives from a human donor in good health. In DNA, the CDR3 is TGTGCCAGCAGTGAGCGGGGGCGGAGCACAGATACGCAGTATTTT. Amino acids: CASSERGRSTDTQYF. Looking up the rest from reference TRBV28 and TRBJ2-3 gives the full variable domain: DVKVTQSSRYLVKRTGEKVFLECVQDMDHENMFWYRQDPGLGLRLIYFSYDVKMKEKGDIPEGYSVSREKKERFSLILESASTNQTSMYLCASSERGRSTDTQYFGPGTRLTVL.